This T cell receptor (beta chain) is drawn from a study of human T cells and chemical hapten exposure (dated by TCRdb to the early 2020s). For context, the study as a whole: For sensitization, 2% DPC in acetone was applied to a 2 cm by 2 cm area of upper inner arm skin. Blood was sampled from patients pre-sensitization (week 0) and at 2, 6 and about 24 weeks after DPC sensitization. This study followed changes in the peripheral blood TCR repertoire in vivo during primary and secondary sensitization of alopecia patients to the hapten diphenylcyclopropenone (DPC). For TCR sequencing, blood came from twenty-nine alopecia patients at anywhere from one to four time points (pre-sensitization, 2, 6 and 24 weeks). Libraries were combined into a pool for sequencing, and differences in TCR yield between samples came mainly from small differences in library volumes within the pool. Weekly therapeutic DPC doses were additionally applied to the scalp of patients throughout the approximately 25-week study period. For every blood RNA sample, sequencing covered both the TCR alpha and TCR beta chains. Patch tests used Finn chambers with 0.01% DPC on the upper back, scored after 6 days by International Contact Dermatitis Research Group standards. Alopecia areata with under or over 50% scalp involvement, alopecia totalis and alopecia universalis were represented in the patient cohort, which was mostly female. Summary of the overall study and its limitations: After repeated subsampling, changes were observed in the strength of the expansion versus patch-test correlation and in the threshold at which the correlation became significant. The number of PT1 expanded TCRs positively correlated with patch test score, significant at thresholds 8, 16 and 32 but not 4. All patients had alopecia, a presumed autoimmune disease, so their immune response might differ from that of healthy individuals. No change with DPC sensitization was found in the number of TCRs above 1 in 1000 frequency, and no evidence of global repertoire structure alterations was found. Expanded TCRs formed significantly more large CDR3 similarity clusters than pre-sensitization or healthy control sets, consistent with antigen-driven responses.

Libraries were built with RACE. TCRdb shows the sequencer as NextSeq 500. During library preparation, unique molecular identifiers were attached to individual cDNA molecules so that TCRs could be counted quantitatively and reproducibly. Per the authors' processing: The median number of TCRs per sample was roughly 98,000, ranging from about 23,224 to 690,600. The Decombinator software suite was used to annotate V, J and CDR3 in the TCR reads. For the PS versus PT1 abundance plots, all samples were subsampled to the same number of TCRs (28,000). Expanded TCRs were defined as absent before sensitization and observed at least eight times at the 2-week time point. TCRdb ran its own pipeline on the public reads, namely fastp trimming at Q25 and MiXCR clone calling, and kept in-frame beta chains. CDR3 protein duplicates are merged, each entry listing the most common genes and DNA. In this record, the V and J calls reflect TCRdb's handling and not the investigators' own analysis. Counted in this sample were some 53,000 distinct CDR3 sequences; approximately 10% of them appeared once. Under 2% of the sample rests with the top ten.

As encoded in the germline V gene, CDR1 is LGHNA while CDR2 is YSLEER. Counted from cysteine to phenylalanine, this CDR3 has 14 amino acids. Only the CDR3 portion is preserved as DNA: 42 bases, with reading frame beginning at the first base. Deletion took 4 bases off V and 7 bases off J, with a span of 14 bases between the germline ends. Only one count was recorded for this clonotype. The specificity of this receptor is unknown. Base-call qualities are not available, and no considerably larger clone is one nucleotide away. One read offers little support. The sample's time point label, decoded: patch test 1, 2 weeks after DPC sensitization. According to the study, the label for this sample's treatment or condition signals: therapeutic diphenylcyclopropenone sensitization with weekly scalp DPC. Total RNA was extracted from unfractionated whole blood collected in Tempus Blood RNA tubes. At every patch-test visit, the blood draw took place before the patch test was put on. Patients were eligible if aged 18 to 70, diagnosed with alopecia and judged suitable for DPC therapy, and pregnant patients were excluded.

The receptor was derived from a middle-aged woman with alopecia areata. Some clones in this sample may be carry-over from other donors' samples. The sequences come from whole blood, collected in connection with sensitization to the hapten diphenylcyclopropenone (DPC). The chain couples TRBV4-3 to TRBJ2-1; no D gene can be assigned with confidence. The CDR3 reads as follows: CASSRANELNEQFF. In nucleotides, the sequence is TGCGCCAGCAGCCGAGCAAACGAGCTAAATGAGCAGTTCTTC.